This TCR beta chain was recorded in a study of monozygotic twins with inflammatory bowel disease. T cells were not sorted, and total RNA was isolated straight from whole blood. TCRalpha and TCRbeta cDNA was put through two nested PCRs of around 15 and 9 cycles. TCRdb reprocessed the 5' RACE reads, keeping one entry per CDR3 protein, no DNA. The sample has 93,000 or so distinct CDR3 sequences. The CDR3 is 14 amino acids. Per the germline V gene, CDR1 is DFQATT and CDR2 is SNEGSKA (reference sequence). Study-wide results and caveats: Heterogeneous immunosuppressive treatment regimens may have introduced variability into patient repertoires.

With regard to this clonotype: Its antigen remains unknown.

The receptor comes from a human donor with ulcerative colitis or Crohn's disease, or a healthy co-twin of an affected twin (not recorded which). The V call is TRBV20-1, the J call TRBJ2-7; lacking DNA, the TRBD1 call made by TCRdb goes unchecked. Sample: blood. The CDR3: CSARERDRAYEQYF.